These 21 T cell receptor beta chains originate from one sample sequenced in a study of T cell repertoires in cytomegalovirus infection. A single record per CDR3 protein comes from TCRdb applying MiXCR to the reads. The repertoire holds around 630,000 distinct CDR3 sequences, with 20% to 25% as singletons. Sample: CD8+ T cells from PBMCs. All receptors come from a human donor in good health (CMV status not recorded). Some clones in this sample may be carry-over from other donors' samples.

This chain uses TRBV6-2 or TRBV6-3 with TRBJ2-1, with D possibly being TRBD2 (5 bases). The CDR3 runs 11 residues. The V gene's germline CDR1 is MNHEY and CDR2 SVGEGT. V was pared by 7 bases and J by 9 bases, with 10 bases between. The CDR3 protein is CASTVGSEQFF. In DNA, the CDR3 is TGTGCCAGCACTGTGGGGAGTGAGCAGTTCTTC.

The chain has TRBV27 and TRBJ1-2; possible D gene TRBD1, 5 bases. Germline assignment: CDR1 MNHEY and CDR2 SMNVEV (reference sequence). V was shortened by 8 bases and J by 4 bases, with 14 bases between the two germline ends. This CDR3 region has 13 residues. The CDR3 is CASSVGGFYGYTF. Written as DNA, the CDR3 is TGTGCCAGCTCAGTCGGGGGGTTCTATGGCTACACCTTC.

This clonotype was found many times. CDR3 region: CASSLNLRGRMGTQYF. CDR3 sequence (DNA): TGTGCCAGCAGCTTAAACTTGAGGGGGCGGATGGGGACCCAGTACTTC. V and J are TRBV7-3 and TRBJ2-5; TRBD1 aligns across 7 bases. Looked up from germline, CDR1 is SGHTA and CDR2 is FQGTGA. After removal of 1 base from V and 7 bases from J, the junction contained 12 bases not matched to a gene. The CDR3 runs 16 residues.

This chain connects TRBV20-1 to TRBJ2-3; perhaps TRBD2 as D (6 bases). V dropped 1 base and J dropped 1 base, with 18 bases sitting between them. The CDR3 is 17 residues long. Germline values: CDR1 DFQATT, CDR2 SNEGSKA (reference sequence). This chain's CDR3 is CSARVPGTGPRTDTQYF. DNA for the CDR3: TGCAGTGCTAGAGTCCCCGGGACTGGGCCCCGCACAGATACGCAGTATTTT.

This clonotype was counted ten times or more. The V and J genes are TRBV28 and TRBJ1-1; D remains unclear. There are 14 residues in the CDR3. V was trimmed by 4 bases and J by 0 bases, leaving 9 bases between them. Germline V gene sequence: CDR1 MDHEN, CDR2 SYDVKM. The chain's CDR3 is CASSYSVLNTEAFF. DNA for the CDR3: TGTGCCAGCAGTTACAGCGTCCTGAACACTGAAGCTTTCTTT.

This clonotype was seen only a few times. The chain joins TRBV7-4 to TRBJ2-1; weak D call: TRBD1 (6 bases). V dropped 5 bases and J dropped 9 bases, with 14 bases sitting between them. Germline V gene lookup returns CDR1 SGHVT and CDR2 SQSDAQ. The CDR3 contains 13 residues. The CDR3 region has the DNA TGTGCCAGCAGCCATACAGGGTTCTCTGAGCAGTTCTTC. This encodes CASSHTGFSEQFF.

This clonotype was detected many times. CDR3 region: CASSSPDRGGDTQYF. In DNA, the CDR3 is TGTGCCAGCAGCTCTCCGGACAGGGGAGGAGATACGCAGTATTTT. The chain joins TRBV7-4 to TRBJ2-3, with 9 bases aligning to TRBD1. CDR3 length: 15 residues. J lost 5 bases, V lost 4 bases, and 7 bases had no gene match. The germline CDR1 and CDR2 sequences are SGHVT and SQSDAQ.

This chain uses TRBV28 with TRBJ2-5; unclear D gene. Germline V gene lookup returns CDR1 MDHEN and CDR2 SYDVKM. V was clipped by 4 bases and J by 2 bases, with 20 bases between them. The CDR3 length is 17 residues. For the CDR3, the DNA is TGTGCCAGCAGTTACGGACGGGCCACCGAAGGGCAAGAGACCCAGTACTTC. Protein sequence: CASSYGRATEGQETQYF.

This clonotype was seen many times. The CDR3 protein is CASSLDPGHQETQYF. The CDR3 coding sequence is TGTGCCAGCAGCTTAGATCCAGGGCACCAAGAGACCCAGTACTTC. The chain joins TRBV7-2 to TRBJ2-5, with D maybe TRBD1 (5 bases). The CDR3 is made up of 15 amino acids. The germline CDR1 and CDR2 sequences are SGHTA and FQGNSA. The V end lost 1 base, the J end lost 0 bases, and 9 bases lay between the germline ends.

The J gene is TRBJ1-5, the V gene TRBV19; tentative D call: TRBD1 (5 bases). V lost 9 bases and J lost 1, with 10 bases in between. Looked up from germline, CDR1 is LNHDA and CDR2 is SQIVND (reference sequence). The CDR3 covers 13 residues. The CDR3: CASGGRSNQPQHF. CDR3 in DNA: TGTGCCAGCGGGGGAAGGAGCAATCAGCCCCAGCATTTT.

The rearrangement uses TRBV27 and TRBJ2-4; a possible D gene is TRBD2 (5 bases). Germline loops: CDR1 MNHEY, CDR2 SMNVEV (reference sequence). V lost 0 bases to trimming and J lost 4 bases, with 10 bases between them. The CDR3 consists of 15 residues. The CDR3 DNA is TGTGCCAGCAGTTTATCGCAGCGGACTAAAAACATTCAGTACTTC. Translating gives CASSLSQRTKNIQYF.

A few counts support this clonotype. V and J are TRBV25-1 and TRBJ1-1; 8 bases line up with TRBD1. The CDR3 covers 12 residues. Germline lookup yields CDR1 MGHDK and CDR2 SYGVNS. J gave up 6 bases and V 7 bases, and 4 bases lay outside the gene matches. This chain's CDR3 is CASKTGGAEAFF. The CDR3 nucleotides are TGTGCCAGCAAAACAGGGGGGGCTGAAGCTTTCTTT.

The table lists this clonotype with many counts. This chain joins TRBV12-5 and TRBJ2-1; D gene uncertain. There are 12 residues in the CDR3. Trimming removed 1 base at V and 5 bases at J, with 3 bases between. Germline V gives CDR1 LGHNT, CDR2 FRNRAP. The CDR3 loop reads CASGLGNNEQFF. CDR3 nucleotide sequence: TGTGCTAGTGGTTTGGGGAACAATGAGCAGTTCTTC.

The rearrangement joins TRBV6-1 to TRBJ2-3; D gene unclear. V lost 0 bases and J 4 bases, leaving 11 bases between the germline ends. Germline V gene sequence: CDR1 MNHNS, CDR2 SASEGT. The length of the CDR3 is 15 residues. The CDR3 sequence: CASSEAQVIADTQYF. CDR3 in DNA: TGTGCCAGCAGTGAAGCGCAGGTCATCGCAGATACGCAGTATTTT.

The CDR3 region has the DNA TGCAGTGCCGACGTAACTGCCAGCCTTAGGACCCAGTACTTC. Residues: CSADVTASLRTQYF. The chain has TRBV20-1 and TRBJ2-5; D gene ambiguous. V lost 6 bases and J 7 bases, leaving 21 bases between the germline ends. The CDR3 totals 14 residues. Germline CDR1 DFQATT, CDR2 SNEGSKA (reference sequence).

Worth noting for this clonotype: A much larger clone differs from this one at a single base, so this may be a read error. The V and J genes are TRBV7-6 and TRBJ2-3, with D unclear. Between the trimmed V and J ends, which lost 3 bases and 6 bases, there was a span of 13 bases. This CDR3 region has 14 residues. Per the germline V gene, CDR1 is SGHVS and CDR2 is FNYEAQ. The CDR3 sequence is CASSFLAIADTQYF. The DNA of the CDR3 is TGTGCCAGCAGCTTTTTAGCTATCGCGGATACGCAGTATTTT. The variable domain in full, completed from reference TRBV7-6 and TRBJ2-3, reads GAGVSQSPRYKVTKRGQDVALRCDPISGHVSLYWYRQALGQGPEFLTYFNYEAQQDKSGLPNDRFSAERPEGSISTLTIQRTEQRDSAMYRCASSFLAIADTQYFGPGTRLTVL.

This clonotype came up a few times. This rearrangement joins TRBV5-1 to TRBJ2-1; 8 bases are a match to TRBD1. Germline assignment: CDR1 SGHRS and CDR2 YFSETQ. With V trimmed by 3 bases and J by 8 bases, 10 bases remained unmatched. The length of the CDR3 is 15 residues. CDR3 sequence reads: CASSWTGSRLDEQFF. The CDR3 nucleotides are TGCGCCAGCAGCTGGACAGGGTCCCGGTTGGATGAGCAGTTCTTC.

At least ten counts were recorded for this clonotype. This sequence joins TRBV5-1 and TRBJ1-5; D is perhaps TRBD1 (5 bases). Trimming took 0 bases from V and 6 from J, leaving 7 bases between them. Germline CDR1 and CDR2: SGHRS and YFSETQ. This CDR3 has 13 amino acids. DNA for the CDR3: TGCGCCAGCAGCTTGGCAGGGAGTCAGCCCCAGCATTTT. Translation gives CASSLAGSQPQHF.

This clonotype was seen a handful of times. The rearrangement uses TRBV13 and TRBJ2-2; 13 bases agree with TRBD2. V trimming: 6 bases; J trimming: 7 bases; junction bases outside the gene matches: 8. This CDR3 region has 16 residues. CDR1 is PRHDT, CDR2 FYEKMQ, per germline (reference sequence). The chain's CDR3 is CASSPTSGGAGGELFF. The CDR3 DNA sequence: TGTGCCAGCAGTCCAACTAGCGGGGGGGCCGGCGGGGAGCTGTTTTTT.

This clonotype has just a few counts. The J gene is TRBJ2-1, the V gene TRBV2; D unresolved. Trimming removed 7 bases at V and 3 bases at J, with 7 bases between. The CDR3 is 12 residues long. Germline loops: CDR1 SNHLY, CDR2 FYNNEI. In DNA form, the CDR3 reads TGTGCCAGCATTGGCGGCTACAATGAGCAGTTCTTC. It specifies CASIGGYNEQFF. The full variable domain, with the rest looked up from reference TRBV2 and TRBJ2-1, is EPEVTQTPSHQVTQMGQEVILRCVPISNHLYFYWYRQILGQKVEFLVSFYNNEISEKSEIFDDQFSVERPDGSNFTLKIRSTKLEDSAMYFCASIGGYNEQFFGPGTRLTVL.

This rearrangement joins TRBV4-3 to TRBJ1-2; D is unresolved. V lost 3 bases, J lost 8 bases, and 31 bases lay in between. Per germline, CDR1 LGHNA and CDR2 YSLEER. The CDR3 contains 19 residues. The CDR3 region is CASSHPQLGAGDPPFGYTF. For the CDR3, the DNA is TGCGCCAGCAGCCACCCCCAGCTGGGTGCAGGAGACCCACCCTTCGGCTACACCTTC.